The 26 T cell receptor beta chains below all came from one sample that was sequenced in a study of T cell changes during pregnancy in multiple sclerosis. The repertoire was sequenced with immunoSEQ multiplex PCR; TCRdb's copy has only in-frame clones and lacks some. This table holds roughly 60,000 clones, about 89% found once. The sample here was CD4+ T cells from peripheral blood mononuclear cells, taken in the first trimester of pregnancy. The receptors here all came from a female donor with multiple sclerosis, enrolled in a pregnancy study.

The chain uses TRBV15 and TRBJ1-1; D may be TRBD1 (5 bases). Trimming shortened V by 3 bases and J by 1 base, and 12 bases separated the two germline ends. Germline V gene lookup returns CDR1 LNHNV and CDR2 YYDKDF (reference sequence). The CDR3 contains 15 residues. CDR3 nucleotides: TGTGCCACCAGCAGGAGGACAAGCGAGAACACTGAAGCTTTCTTT. Translated: CATSRRTSENTEAFF.

This clone was recorded only once. The chain employs TRBV7-6 and TRBJ1-1; TRBD1 agrees at 7 bases. The CDR3 totals 14 residues. The V and J ends lost 1 base and 8 bases, in that order; junction bases with no gene match: 7. Germline CDR1 SGHVS, CDR2 FNYEAQ. Here the CDR3 reads CASSLEGAAKEAFF. The DNA for the CDR3 is TGTGCCAGCAGCTTAGAGGGGGCGGCTAAAGAAGCTTTCTTT.

This chain joins TRBV18 and TRBJ1-1, with D possibly being TRBD1 (6 bases). This CDR3 is built from 16 residues. The germline V gene encodes CDR1 KGHSH and CDR2 LQKENI. The V and J ends lost 3 bases and 3 bases respectively, with 17 bases between them. The CDR3 reads CASSPLPGASDTEAFF. The CDR3 DNA is TGTGCCAGCTCACCCCTGCCAGGGGCCTCGGACACTGAAGCTTTCTTT.

The V and J genes are TRBV14 and TRBJ1-2; the D is unclear. The germline V and J ends were trimmed by 2 bases and 5 bases, with 12 bases remaining between them. CDR1 and CDR2 from the germline V gene are SGHDN and FVKESK. CDR3 size: 14 residues. This CDR3 is CASSQWRDSYGYTF. For the CDR3, the DNA is TGTGCCAGCAGCCAATGGCGGGATTCTTATGGCTACACCTTC. The whole variable domain, filled in from reference TRBV14 and TRBJ1-2, reads EAGVTQFPSHSVIEKGQTVTLRCDPISGHDNLYWYRRVMGKEIKFLLHFVKESKQDESGMPNNRFLAERTGGTYSTLKVQPAELEDSGVYFCASSQWRDSYGYTFGSGTRLTVV.

The rearrangement links TRBV18 to TRBJ1-2, with 8 positions matching TRBD1. Germline-derived CDR1 and CDR2 are KGHSH and LQKENI. The length of the CDR3 is 14 residues. The trim removed 1 base at V and 7 bases at J, leaving 5 bases unmatched. This CDR3 reads CASSPQQGAVGYTF. In DNA, the CDR3 is TGTGCCAGCTCACCACAGCAGGGGGCGGTTGGCTACACCTTC.

V usage is TRBV7-6 and J usage is TRBJ2-1; 12 bases map to TRBD2. The ends lost 0 bases at V and 7 bases at J; junction bases unmatched: 7. The CDR3 covers 17 residues. CDR1 is SGHVS and CDR2 is FNYEAQ in the germline V gene. The CDR3 DNA follows: TGTGCCAGCAGCTTAGCGCTTACTAGCGGGGGGTGGAATGAGCAGTTCTTC. Its translation is CASSLALTSGGWNEQFF.

The rearrangement uses TRBV19 and TRBJ2-2; the D gene is possibly TRBD2 (7 bases). The germline V gene has CDR1 LNHDA and CDR2 SQIVND (reference sequence). The CDR3 contains 18 residues. The ends were cut back, 8 bases at V and 1 base at J, with 23 bases in the middle. The CDR3 DNA is TGTGCCAGTTACGCGCTAGCGAGGGGGGGGGTGAACACCGGGGAGCTGTTTTTT. This translates into CASYALARGGVNTGELFF.

CDR3 region: CASRVTGAAYTGELFF. CDR3 nucleotides: TGTGCCAGTAGAGTAACAGGGGCCGCGTACACCGGGGAGCTGTTTTTT. The chain has TRBV19 and TRBJ2-2; 7 bases line up with TRBD1. This CDR3 has 16 amino acids. After removal of 6 bases from V and 3 bases from J, the junction contained 10 bases not matched to a gene. Germline V lookup: CDR1 LNHDA, CDR2 SQIVND (reference sequence).

This chain uses TRBV18 with TRBJ2-2; a weak D match, TRBD2 (6 bases). This CDR3 has 16 residues. The V and J ends lost 3 bases and 0 bases respectively, with 11 bases between them. In germline, CDR1 is KGHSH, CDR2 LQKENI. CDR3 nucleotides: TGTGCCAGCTCACCCGTGGGGGGATCGAACACCGGGGAGCTGTTTTTT. Amino acids: CASSPVGGSNTGELFF.

V gene TRBV4-2 combines with J gene TRBJ2-5; 7 positions match TRBD1. V dropped 0 bases and J dropped 5; count of bases not matched to a gene: 12. Germline V lookup: CDR1 LGHNA, CDR2 YNFKEQ. The CDR3 sequence is 17 residues long. In nucleotides, the CDR3 is TGTGCCAGCAGCCAAGATCCGGATAGAAGGGGGCGGGAGACCCAGTACTTC. Its translation is CASSQDPDRRGRETQYF.

The chain employs TRBV4-3 and TRBJ2-1; D not resolved. Trimming removed 0 bases from V and 0 bases from J, with 15 bases in between. This CDR3 is 18 amino acids long. Germline CDR1 and CDR2: LGHNA and YSLEER. CDR3 loop: CASSQDPPVEHSYNEQFF. CDR3 DNA: TGCGCCAGCAGCCAAGATCCCCCAGTCGAACACTCCTACAATGAGCAGTTCTTC.

The genes are TRBV4-2 and TRBJ1-1, with D maybe TRBD1 (6 bases). The CDR3 covers 16 residues. CDR1 and CDR2 (germline): LGHNA, YNFKEQ. The V and J ends lost 5 bases and 0 bases respectively, with 16 bases between them. DNA for the CDR3: TGTGCCAGCAGCTTTCCCCTAACAGGGATGAACACTGAAGCTTTCTTT. This encodes CASSFPLTGMNTEAFF.

The V and J genes are TRBV4-2 and TRBJ2-2; 8 positions agree with TRBD2. The CDR3 has 18 amino acids. CDR1 LGHNA and CDR2 YNFKEQ come from the germline V gene. Trimming removed 3 bases from V and 6 bases from J; junction bases left unmatched: 15. The CDR3: CASSHPTGAGGPPGELFF. CDR3 DNA sequence: TGTGCCAGCAGCCACCCGACCGGGGCGGGGGGCCCCCCCGGGGAGCTGTTTTTT.

This chain connects TRBV7-2 to TRBJ1-6; TRBD1 matches at 9 bases. V was pared by 2 bases and J by 5 bases, with 4 bases of the junction left unmatched. The germline gives CDR1 SGHTA, CDR2 FQGNSA. The CDR3 has 16 residues. The CDR3 is CASSLFGTGNNSPLHF. In nucleotides, the CDR3 is TGTGCCAGCAGCTTATTTGGGACAGGGAATAATTCACCCCTCCACTTT.

This CDR3 reads CASSLVTGYTGELFF. The CDR3 DNA reads TGCGCCAGCAGCTTGGTTACAGGGTACACCGGGGAGCTGTTTTTT. The rearrangement uses TRBV5-1 and TRBJ2-2, with D possibly TRBD1 on 6 matching bases. Germline V gives CDR1 SGHRS, CDR2 YFSETQ. CDR3 size: 15 residues. Between the trimmed V and J ends, which lost 0 bases and 3 bases, there was a span of 9 bases.

V gene TRBV7-2 combines with J gene TRBJ2-3, with 14 bases lining up with TRBD2. V was pared by 5 bases and J by 2 bases, with 3 bases of the junction left unmatched. Germline lookup yields CDR1 SGHTA and CDR2 FQGNSA. This CDR3 has 16 amino acids. DNA of the CDR3: TGTGCCAGCAGCCGACTAGCGGGGGGGGTCACAGATACGCAGTATTTT. Its protein product is CASSRLAGGVTDTQYF.

As for this clone: At the DNA level, this CDR3 is encoded by other sequences in the same sample as well. The gene calls are TRBV19 and TRBJ1-5; 7 bases map to TRBD1. The V gene end was trimmed by 5 bases and the J gene end by 0 bases; junction bases not matched to a gene: 4. CDR3 length: 15 residues. Germline values: CDR1 LNHDA, CDR2 SQIVND (reference sequence). Here the CDR3 reads CASSGGTVSNQPQHF. CDR3 nucleotide sequence: TGTGCCAGTAGTGGCGGGACAGTTAGCAATCAGCCCCAGCATTTT.

The chain combines TRBV11-3 with TRBJ1-6, with unresolved D. Germline V gene data show CDR1 as SGHNT and CDR2 as YENEEA. Trimming left V 6 bases short and J 9 bases short, with 12 bases between. This CDR3 has 13 amino acids. CDR3 sequence: CASSYDWSSPLHF. In DNA, the CDR3 is TGTGCCAGCAGTTACGACTGGAGTTCACCCCTCCACTTT.

This rearrangement joins TRBV15 to TRBJ1-1; maybe TRBD1 (5 bases). With 6 bases removed from V and 4 bases from J, the gap between germline ends came to 15 bases. This CDR3 has 14 amino acids. Germline CDR1 and CDR2: LNHNV and YYDKDF (reference sequence). This CDR3 is CATRGLGLATEAFF. CDR3 nucleotides: TGTGCCACCAGGGGGCTAGGTCTTGCCACTGAAGCTTTCTTT.

This clone was seen only once. The chain recombines TRBV6-1 with TRBJ2-7; D unresolved. CDR1 and CDR2 from the germline V gene are MNHNS and SASEGT. The V end was cut by 0 bases, the J end by 5 bases, with 14 bases between. This CDR3 region has 15 residues. CDR3 amino acids: CASSEAGASGNEQYF. The CDR3 DNA reads TGTGCCAGCAGTGAAGCAGGAGCATCTGGCAACGAGCAGTACTTC.

The rearrangement joins TRBV11-2 to TRBJ1-6; 7 bases agree with TRBD1. Germline-derived CDR1 and CDR2 are SGHAT and FQNNGV. With 5 bases clipped from V and 9 bases from J, the junction kept 10 bases outside the gene matches. The CDR3 has 15 residues. CDR3 nucleotides: TGTGCCAGCAGCGGGTTAGGGGGCCTTGGTTCACCCCTCCACTTT. Translation gives CASSGLGGLGSPLHF.

V and J are TRBV6-5 and TRBJ2-5, with 9 bases fitting TRBD1. The ends lost 6 bases at V and 7 bases at J; junction bases unmatched: 12. Looked up from germline, CDR1 is MNHEY and CDR2 is SVGAGI. This CDR3 has 15 amino acids. CDR3 in amino acids: CASRKAGTGKRTQYF. The CDR3 DNA sequence: TGTGCCAGCAGGAAAGCCGGGACAGGGAAGAGGACCCAGTACTTC.

A single count supports this clone. The chain recombines TRBV5-6 with TRBJ2-3, with D possibly being TRBD1 (5 bases). The V gene lost 0 bases and the J gene lost 1 base, with 9 bases spanning the gap. The CDR3 is 15 amino acids. CDR1 and CDR2 from the germline V gene are SGHDT and YYEEEE. The CDR3 is CASSLAGWGTDTQYF. For the CDR3, the DNA is TGTGCCAGCAGCTTGGCAGGGTGGGGCACAGATACGCAGTATTTT.

This clone came up once. V and J are TRBV30 and TRBJ1-5; D might be TRBD1 (5 bases). Germline V gene sequence: CDR1 GTSNPN, CDR2 SVGIG (reference sequence). The CDR3 is 16 residues long. The germline V and J ends were trimmed by 1 base and 4 bases, with 17 bases remaining between them. The DNA of the CDR3 is TGTGCCTGGAGTGGTGGTCAGGGCCGGGAGAATCAGCCCCAGCATTTT. Encoded protein: CAWSGGQGRENQPQHF.

The V gene is TRBV6-5, the J gene TRBJ2-1; a possible D gene is TRBD2 (6 bases). Trimming pared 10 bases from V and 6 bases from J, leaving 19 bases between. CDR3 length: 14 residues. The germline gives CDR1 MNHEY, CDR2 SVGAGI. The CDR3 nucleotides are TGTGCCACAAGTCGGAGGGTCGCGGTCAATGAGCAGTTCTTC. It is translated as CATSRRVAVNEQFF.

DNA of the CDR3: TGTGCCAGCAGCCAAGTGCAGGGGAGCGGCTACACCTTC. Encoded protein: CASSQVQGSGYTF. V usage is TRBV14 and J usage is TRBJ1-2, with a possible D match to TRBD1 (6 bases). Trimming shortened V by 1 base and J by 8 bases, and 11 bases separated the two germline ends. CDR1 and CDR2 from the germline V gene are SGHDN and FVKESK. The CDR3 has 13 amino acids.